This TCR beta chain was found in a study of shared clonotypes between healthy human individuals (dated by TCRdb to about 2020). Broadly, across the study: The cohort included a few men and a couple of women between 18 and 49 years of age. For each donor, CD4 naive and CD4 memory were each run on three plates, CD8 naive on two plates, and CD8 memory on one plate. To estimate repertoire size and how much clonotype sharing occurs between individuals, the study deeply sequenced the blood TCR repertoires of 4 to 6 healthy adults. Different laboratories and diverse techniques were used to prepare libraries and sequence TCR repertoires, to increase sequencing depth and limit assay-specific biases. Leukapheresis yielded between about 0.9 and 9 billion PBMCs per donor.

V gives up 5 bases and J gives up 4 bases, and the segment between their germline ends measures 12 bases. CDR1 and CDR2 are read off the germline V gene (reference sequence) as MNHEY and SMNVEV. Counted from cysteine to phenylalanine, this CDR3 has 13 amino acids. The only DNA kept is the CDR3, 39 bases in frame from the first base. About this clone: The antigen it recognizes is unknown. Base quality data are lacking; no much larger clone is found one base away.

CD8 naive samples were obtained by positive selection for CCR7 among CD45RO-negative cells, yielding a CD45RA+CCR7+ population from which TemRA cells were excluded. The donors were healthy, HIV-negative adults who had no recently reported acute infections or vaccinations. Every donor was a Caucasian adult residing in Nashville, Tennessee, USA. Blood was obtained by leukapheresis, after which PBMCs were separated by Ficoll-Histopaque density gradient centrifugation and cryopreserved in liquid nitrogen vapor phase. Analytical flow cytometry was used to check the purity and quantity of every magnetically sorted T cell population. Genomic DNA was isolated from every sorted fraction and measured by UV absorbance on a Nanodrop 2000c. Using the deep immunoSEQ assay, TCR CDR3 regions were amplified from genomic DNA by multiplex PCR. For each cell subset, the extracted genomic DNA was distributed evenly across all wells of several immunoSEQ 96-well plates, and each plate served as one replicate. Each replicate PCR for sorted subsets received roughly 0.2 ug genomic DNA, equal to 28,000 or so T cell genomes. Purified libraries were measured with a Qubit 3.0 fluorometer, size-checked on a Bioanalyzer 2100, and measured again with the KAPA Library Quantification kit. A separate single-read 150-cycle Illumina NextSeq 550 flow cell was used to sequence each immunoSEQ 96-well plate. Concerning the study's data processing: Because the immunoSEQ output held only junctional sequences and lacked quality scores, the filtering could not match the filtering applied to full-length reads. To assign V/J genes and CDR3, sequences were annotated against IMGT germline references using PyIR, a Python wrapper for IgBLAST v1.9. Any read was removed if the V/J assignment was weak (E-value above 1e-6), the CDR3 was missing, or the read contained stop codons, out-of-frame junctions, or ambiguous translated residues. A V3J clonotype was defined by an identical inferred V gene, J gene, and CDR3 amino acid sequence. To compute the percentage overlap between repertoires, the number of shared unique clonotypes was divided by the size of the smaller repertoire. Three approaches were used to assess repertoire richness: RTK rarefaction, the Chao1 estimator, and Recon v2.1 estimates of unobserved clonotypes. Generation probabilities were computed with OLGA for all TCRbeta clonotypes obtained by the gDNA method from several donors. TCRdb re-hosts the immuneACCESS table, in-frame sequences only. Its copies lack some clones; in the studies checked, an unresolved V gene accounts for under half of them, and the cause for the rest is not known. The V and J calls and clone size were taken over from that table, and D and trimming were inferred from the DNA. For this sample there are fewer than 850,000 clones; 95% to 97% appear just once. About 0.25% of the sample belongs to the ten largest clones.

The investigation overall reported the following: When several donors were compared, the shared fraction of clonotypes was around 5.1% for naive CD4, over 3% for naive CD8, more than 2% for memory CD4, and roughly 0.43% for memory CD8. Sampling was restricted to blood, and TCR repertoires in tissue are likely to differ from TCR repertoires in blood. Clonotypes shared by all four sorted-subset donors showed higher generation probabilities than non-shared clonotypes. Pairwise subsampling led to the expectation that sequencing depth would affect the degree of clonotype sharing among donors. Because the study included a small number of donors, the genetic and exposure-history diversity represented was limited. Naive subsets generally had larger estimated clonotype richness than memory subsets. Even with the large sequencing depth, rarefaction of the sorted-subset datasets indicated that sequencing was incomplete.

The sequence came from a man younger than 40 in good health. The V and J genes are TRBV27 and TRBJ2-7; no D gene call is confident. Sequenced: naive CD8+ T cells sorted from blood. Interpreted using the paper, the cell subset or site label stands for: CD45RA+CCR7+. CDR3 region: CASSPPAGYEQYF. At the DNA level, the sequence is TGTGCCAGCAGTCCCCCGGCAGGATACGAGCAGTACTTC.